The 5 T cell receptor beta chains below come from one sample, sequenced in a study of shared clonotypes between healthy human individuals. The method was immunoSEQ multiplex PCR; TCRdb's version includes in-frame clones alone and lacks a portion of them. The sample yields about 2.3 million clones, 93% seen once. Sequenced material: naive CD4+ T cells from PBMCs. Subset denoted: CD45RA+ positively selected. Receptor source: a man younger than 35 in good health. Some clones in this sample may be carry-over from other donors' samples.

The chain uses TRBV7-9 and TRBJ2-7; TRBD1 matches at 9 bases. CDR1 and CDR2 from the germline V gene are SEHNR and FQNEAQ (reference sequence). The V segment lost 5 bases and the J segment 5 bases; nucleotides outside the gene matches: 10. CDR3 length: 15 residues. CDR3 sequence: CASSHWDRAGNEQYF. CDR3 nucleotides: TGTGCCAGCAGCCACTGGGACAGGGCAGGAAACGAGCAGTACTTC.

V gene TRBV2 combines with J gene TRBJ1-1; tentatively, D is TRBD1 (5 bases). This CDR3 has 14 amino acids. CDR1 and CDR2 from the germline V gene are SNHLY and FYNNEI. The V and J ends lost 6 bases and 4 bases respectively, with 15 bases between them. The DNA for the CDR3 is TGTGCCAGCAGCCTCGGGGGGGGGTTCACTGAAGCTTTCTTT. Its translation: CASSLGGGFTEAFF.

The CDR3 protein is CASSQDGAQPYNEQFF. As DNA, the CDR3 is TGCGCCAGCAGCCAAGATGGAGCCCAACCCTACAATGAGCAGTTCTTC. The chain employs TRBV4-1 and TRBJ2-1; D unclear. Trimming shortened V by 0 bases and J by 2 bases, and 11 bases separated the two germline ends. The CDR3 contains 16 residues. The germline V gene has CDR1 MGHRA and CDR2 YSYEKL.

The chain has TRBV4-2 and TRBJ1-2; 11 nucleotides match TRBD1. Germline lookup yields CDR1 LGHNA and CDR2 YNFKEQ. The CDR3 consists of 13 residues. V dropped 8 bases and J dropped 7; count of bases not matched to a gene: 6. The CDR3 nucleotides read TGTGCCAGCGGACAGGGGGCGTTCACTGGCTACACCTTC. Protein: CASGQGAFTGYTF.

On this clone: The same CDR3 is also encoded by other DNA sequences in this sample. Here the CDR3 DNA reads TGTGCCAGCAGTTTTTACAGGGGCACAGATACGCAGTATTTT. This codes for CASSFYRGTDTQYF. The chain uses TRBV28 and TRBJ2-3; possible D gene TRBD1, 6 bases. The ends were cut back, 3 bases at V and 1 base at J, with 8 bases in the middle. The CDR3 is 14 amino acids. In germline, CDR1 is MDHEN, CDR2 SYDVKM.